This T cell receptor beta chain appears in the sequencing data of a study of T cells in Graves' hyperthyroidism and ophthalmopathy. The investigators amplified TCR beta CDR3 regions from RNA transcripts. Using the HTBI primer set, a first-round RT-PCR was run on the TCR CDR3. TCRdb processed the multiplex PCR reads anew with MiXCR; each CDR3 protein has one entry. There are hundreds of thousands of distinct CDR3 sequences in the sample; about a fifth occur only once, and about 35% lies in the top ten. The CDR3 has 13 residues. The V gene lost 3 bases and the J gene lost 2 bases, with 7 bases spanning the gap. The V gene's germline CDR1 is KGHSH and CDR2 LQKENI.

The chain has TRBV18 and TRBJ1-1; D unresolved. The sequence derives from a man younger than 45 with Graves' ophthalmopathy. The sample was blood. The CDR3 protein is CASSPGINTEAFF. In DNA form, the CDR3 reads TGTGCCAGCTCACCGGGGATCAACACTGAAGCTTTCTTT. The variable domain in full, with the rest retrieved from reference TRBV18 and TRBJ1-1, is NAGVMQNPRHLVRRRGQEARLRCSPMKGHSHVYWYRQLPEEGLKFMVYLQKENIIDESGMPKERFSAEFPKEGPSILRIQQVVRGDSAAYFCASSPGINTEAFFGQGTRLTVV.